This T cell receptor beta chain appears in the sequencing data of a study of T cell repertoires in cytomegalovirus infection (dated by TCRdb to about 2019). Study-wide context: Recently identified HLA-C-restricted CMV epitopes, whose presentation resists viral immunomodulation, were targeted by peptide stimulations together with well-studied HLA-B-restricted epitopes. Donor HLA type was relevant to the analysis, because carriage of CMV infection together with the matching HLA type was indicated by public TCR beta signatures.

The sequencer was an Illumina HiSeq 1500. The public reads were reprocessed in TCRdb via fastp at Q25 and MiXCR, keeping in-frame beta chains. Every entry covers one CDR3 protein and lists the most common genes and DNA from its rows. Across this sample there are some 800,000 distinct CDR3 sequences, with roughly 28% seen only once. The biggest ten clones account for around 13% of the sample. Results and caveats for the whole study, not just this receptor: The ex vivo response was dominated by HLA-C-restricted CMV-specific TCR beta clonotypes, which also provided the single most frequent clonotype in two of eight donors. In both this cohort and an independent roughly 350-donor cohort, the cumulative frequency of public TCR beta family members distinguished carriers of CMV infection plus the relevant HLA type.

Worth noting for this clonotype: Its antigen remains undetermined. Per-base quality was not reported, and no clone a single base away is much larger than it.

The CDR3 has 16 amino acids, counting the end cysteine and phenylalanine. The sequence is cut down to CDR3 DNA, 48 bases in frame from base 1. The germline V gene encodes CDR1 MNHEY and CDR2 SMNVEV (reference sequence). Germline trimming amounts to 5 bases on V and 0 bases on J, with 8 as the count of junction bases outside the gene matches. In the paper's terms, the treatment or condition label means: in vitro stimulation with specific CMV peptide epitopes to enrich CMV-specific T cells. The source of this sequence is a human donor in good health (CMV status not recorded). Some clones in this sample may be carry-over from other donors' samples. The receptor chain draws on TRBV27 and TRBJ1-1; TRBD1 fits 8 bases in the junction. This material consisted of cultured CD8+ T cells from PBMCs, taken from culture after CMV antigen stimulation. The base sequence is TGTGCCAGCAGTCACCGGGACAGGTACATGAACACTGAAGCTTTCTTT. This yields the protein CASSHRDRYMNTEAFF.